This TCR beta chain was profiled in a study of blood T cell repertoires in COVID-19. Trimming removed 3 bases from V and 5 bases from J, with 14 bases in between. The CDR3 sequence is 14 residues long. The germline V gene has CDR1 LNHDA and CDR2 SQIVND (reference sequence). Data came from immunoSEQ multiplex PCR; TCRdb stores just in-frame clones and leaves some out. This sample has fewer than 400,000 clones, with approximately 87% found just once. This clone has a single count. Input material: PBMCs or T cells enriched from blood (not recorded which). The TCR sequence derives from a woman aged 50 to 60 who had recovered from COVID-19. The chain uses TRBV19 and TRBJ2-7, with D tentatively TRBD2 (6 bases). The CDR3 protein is CASSMTSGGNEQYF. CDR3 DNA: TGTGCCAGTAGTATGACCTCTGGGGGGAACGAGCAGTACTTC.